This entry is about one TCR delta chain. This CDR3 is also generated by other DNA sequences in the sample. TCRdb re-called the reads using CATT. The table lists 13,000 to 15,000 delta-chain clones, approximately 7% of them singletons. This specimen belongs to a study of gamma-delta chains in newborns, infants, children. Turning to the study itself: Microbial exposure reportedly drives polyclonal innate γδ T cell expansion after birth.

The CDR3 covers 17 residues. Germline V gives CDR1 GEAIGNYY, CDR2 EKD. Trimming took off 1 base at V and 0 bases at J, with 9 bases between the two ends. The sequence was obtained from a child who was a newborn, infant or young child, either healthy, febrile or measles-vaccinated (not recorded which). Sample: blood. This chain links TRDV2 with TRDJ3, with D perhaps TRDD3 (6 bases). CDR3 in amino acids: CACDTLGSSWDTRQMFF. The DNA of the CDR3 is TGTGCCTGTGACACGCTGGGGAGCTCCTGGGACACCCGACAGATGTTTTTC.